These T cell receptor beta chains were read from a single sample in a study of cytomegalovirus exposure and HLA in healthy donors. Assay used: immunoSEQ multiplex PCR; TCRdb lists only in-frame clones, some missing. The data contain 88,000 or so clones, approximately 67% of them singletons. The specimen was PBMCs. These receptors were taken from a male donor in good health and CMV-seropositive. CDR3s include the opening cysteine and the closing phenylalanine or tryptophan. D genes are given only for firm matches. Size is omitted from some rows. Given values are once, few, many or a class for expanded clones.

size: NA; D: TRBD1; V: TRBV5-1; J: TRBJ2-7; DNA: TGCGCCAGCAGCTTGGATTGGGACAGGGCCTACGAGCAGTACTTC; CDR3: CASSLDWDRAYEQYF
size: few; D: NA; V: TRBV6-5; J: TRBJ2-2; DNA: TGTGCCAGCAGTGTTAGGGACATTTACACCGGGGAGCTGTTTTTT; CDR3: CASSVRDIYTGELFF
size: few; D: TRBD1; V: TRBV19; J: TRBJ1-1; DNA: TGTGCCAGTAGTTCCCGGGACAGGGGCTCCCTTCATGAGAGCACTGAAGCTTTCTTT; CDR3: CASSSRDRGSLHESTEAFF
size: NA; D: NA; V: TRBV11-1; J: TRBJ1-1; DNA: TGTGCCAGCAGCCATACAGTGAACACTGAAGCTTTCTTT; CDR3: CASSHTVNTEAFF
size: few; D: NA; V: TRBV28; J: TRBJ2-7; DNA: TGTGCCAGCGCCACATCCTACGAGCAGTACTTC; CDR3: CASATSYEQYF
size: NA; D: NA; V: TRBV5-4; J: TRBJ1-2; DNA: TGTGCCAGCAGCTTGGCCGGGATCAACTATGGCTACACCTTC; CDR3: CASSLAGINYGYTF
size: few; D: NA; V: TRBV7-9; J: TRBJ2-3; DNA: TGTGCCAGCAGCTTCAAGAGCCCCTTCGGGGATACGCAGTATTTT; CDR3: CASSFKSPFGDTQYF
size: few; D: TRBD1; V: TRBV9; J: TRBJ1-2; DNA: TGTGCCAGCAGCGCCACAGGGGCGCTTCAATACACCTTC; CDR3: CASSATGALQYTF
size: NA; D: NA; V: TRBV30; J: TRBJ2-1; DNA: TGTGCCTGGGACCCCAGGGGTCATGAGCAGTTCTTC; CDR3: CAWDPRGHEQFF
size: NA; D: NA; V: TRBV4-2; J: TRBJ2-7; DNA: TGTGCCAGCAGCCAACCAATCCTGCAGGGTTCCCTGGACGAGCAGTACTTC; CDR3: CASSQPILQGSLDEQYF